Included here is one T cell receptor beta chain sequence, with context. This sample's treatment: preoperative locoregional IRX-2 cytokine immunotherapy. This phase Ib study tested locoregional IRX-2 cytokine immunotherapy given before surgery. This table comes from immunoSEQ multiplex PCR, and its TCRdb copy is limited to in-frame clones, with some not included. The data hold around 57,000 clones, with approximately 94% observed a single time. This sample was taken from a study of preoperative IRX-2 immunotherapy in early breast cancer. The V gene end was trimmed by 7 bases and the J gene end by 6 bases; junction bases not matched to a gene: 7. From germline, CDR1 is MNHEY and CDR2 SVGAGI. There are 14 residues in the CDR3.

This chain connects TRBV6-5 to TRBJ2-1; 9 positions agree with TRBD1. The sequence was collected from a human donor with breast cancer. Specimen collection occurred from a patient treated with IRX-2 immunotherapy. The CDR3, as DNA: TGTGCCAGCAAAAGGGACAGGGTCGGCAATGAGCAGTTCTTC. Its protein is CASKRDRVGNEQFF.